The clone carrying this TCR beta chain was seen only a few times. Its antigen is undetermined. TCR cDNA, made by 5'RACE template switching, carried an added universal primer site and UMIs. TCRdb independently ran MiXCR on the 5' RACE reads; one entry per CDR3 protein. The sample contains under 550,000 distinct CDR3 sequences, around a fifth of which appear only once. This sample is drawn from a study of T cells after yellow fever vaccination. At the level of the study: Low-cell-number fractions underwent preparation using SMART-Seq v4 Ultra Low Input.

Study observations and caveats: Primary-vaccination clones mostly resurfaced post-booster (approximately 96% CD4, about 87% CD8). By day 5 rather than day 15, the secondary response had peaked, though it was weaker.

Trimming took 7 bases from V and 1 from J, leaving 14 bases between them. This CDR3 is built from 15 residues. From germline, CDR1 is KGHDR and CDR2 SFDVKD. The receptor's source is a man between 18 and 35 years old who received the YFV17D yellow fever vaccine. This chain connects TRBV24-1 to TRBJ2-3, with D tentatively TRBD1 (7 bases). The source material was PBMCs, sampled about 20 days after the first yellow fever vaccination. CDR3 DNA sequence: TGTGCCACCAGAGCAGGGGGGAGTCGCACAGATACGCAGTATTTT. It codes for CATRAGGSRTDTQYF.